These 30 T cell receptor beta chains originate from one sample sequenced in a study of blood T cell repertoires in COVID-19. Sequencing was performed with immunoSEQ multiplex PCR; in TCRdb, only in-frame clones are kept and a portion is missing. In the table there are approximately 200,000 clones, 80% to 90% of which are singletons. The specimen sequenced was peripheral blood. These receptors were collected from a woman in her fifties or sixties with acute or convalescent COVID-19.

The V gene is TRBV12-3 or TRBV12-4, the J gene TRBJ1-1, with TRBD1 identical over 7 bases. The CDR3 extends over 12 amino acids. With V trimmed by 6 bases and J by 6 bases, 4 bases remained unmatched. CDR3 protein: CASRPGGAEAFF. The CDR3 nucleotides are TGTGCCAGCAGACCAGGGGGAGCTGAAGCTTTCTTT.

This clone appeared a single time. The chain employs TRBV4-1 and TRBJ2-1; the match to TRBD1 covers 9 bases. This CDR3 is 15 amino acids long. The germline V gene encodes CDR1 MGHRA and CDR2 YSYEKL. Trimming took 4 bases from V and 9 from J; bases not matched to a gene: 10. The CDR3 loop reads CASSPPGQGWGEQFF. The CDR3 coding sequence is TGCGCCAGCAGCCCCCCGGGACAGGGATGGGGTGAGCAGTTCTTC.

This clone was seen only a few times. The chain employs TRBV7-3 and TRBJ2-2; 8 bases are shared with TRBD2. Germline V gene lookup returns CDR1 SGHTA and CDR2 FQGTGA. V shed 10 bases, J shed 0 bases, and the junction held 4 bases outside the gene matches. CDR3 length: 14 amino acids. DNA for the CDR3: TGTGCCACCCAGGGACTAGCGAACACCGGGGAGCTGTTTTTT. It encodes CATQGLANTGELFF.

The table lists this clone with a count of one. The chain carries TRBV5-1 and TRBJ2-7, with 7 nucleotides matching TRBD1. This CDR3 comprises 14 residues. Looked up from germline, CDR1 is SGHRS and CDR2 is YFSETQ. V lost 4 bases, J lost 2 bases, and 6 bases stayed unmatched. This CDR3 reads CASSPSRGTYEQYF. The CDR3, as DNA: TGCGCCAGCAGCCCATCCAGGGGGACCTACGAGCAGTACTTC.

As DNA, the CDR3 is TGTGCCAGTTCCCAGGGGCTTATGAACACTGAAGCTTTCTTT. Protein product: CASSQGLMNTEAFF. The chain combines TRBV18 with TRBJ1-1; a possible D gene is TRBD1 (6 bases). The CDR3 is made up of 14 amino acids. V was clipped by 9 bases and J by 0 bases, with 14 bases between them. Germline CDR1 and CDR2: KGHSH and LQKENI.

This chain links TRBV6-4 with TRBJ1-1; D gene ambiguous. Trimming stripped 4 bases from V and 7 bases from J, with 13 bases between. Germline CDR1 and CDR2: MRHNA and SNTAGT. The CDR3 consists of 13 residues. CDR3 DNA sequence: TGTGCCAGCAGTGCGAGGGCATCGGGTGAAGCTTTCTTT. Its translation: CASSARASGEAFF.

This clone was seen a single time. V and J are TRBV7-6 and TRBJ2-2, with 12 bases lining up with TRBD2. The CDR3 spans 16 residues. Germline V gene sequence: CDR1 SGHVS, CDR2 FNYEAQ. Germline trimming cut 5 bases from V and 2 bases from J; bases unmatched to any gene: 3. CDR3: CASSLTSGGNTGELFF. CDR3 nucleotides: TGTGCCAGCAGCCTGACTAGCGGGGGTAACACCGGGGAGCTGTTTTTT.

The genes are TRBV11-2 and TRBJ1-4, with a weak D call TRBD1 (5 bases). This CDR3 contains 17 residues. Deletions cut 1 base from V and 0 bases from J, with 12 bases between. Germline lookup yields CDR1 SGHAT and CDR2 FQNNGV. CDR3 protein: CASSLAGQRSTNEKLFF. The CDR3, as DNA: TGTGCCAGCAGCTTAGCAGGGCAGAGATCAACTAATGAAAAACTGTTTTTT.

This rearrangement joins TRBV24-1 to TRBJ1-2; D ambiguous. CDR3 size: 13 residues. Trimming pared 5 bases from V and 5 bases from J, leaving 11 bases between. The germline CDR1 and CDR2 sequences are KGHDR and SFDVKD. This CDR3 is CATSAIDGYGYTF. The CDR3, as DNA: TGTGCCACCAGTGCCATCGACGGGTATGGCTACACCTTC.

This chain joins TRBV30 and TRBJ1-6, with D perhaps matching TRBD1 (6 bases). This CDR3 contains 15 residues. The V end lost 1 base, the J end lost 5 bases, and 12 bases lay between the germline ends. Germline-derived CDR1 and CDR2 are GTSNPN and SVGIG (reference sequence). The CDR3 DNA reads as TGTGCCTGGAGTGCAGGACAGTCCCATAATTCACCCCTCCACTTT. Protein sequence: CAWSAGQSHNSPLHF.

The DNA of the CDR3 is TGTGCCAGCAGTTACGCAAACCCCGGGACAGGGGTCGCCGGGGAGCTGTTTTTT. It translates to CASSYANPGTGVAGELFF. This rearrangement joins TRBV6-2 or TRBV6-3 to TRBJ2-2; 10 nucleotides line up with TRBD1. This CDR3 has 18 residues. CDR1 and CDR2 (germline): MNHEY, SVGEGT. Losses at the gene ends were 2 bases for V and 6 bases for J; bases not matched to a gene: 12.

The V and J genes are TRBV29-1 and TRBJ2-2; TRBD1 matches 7 bases. J gave up 6 bases and V 0 bases, and 7 bases lay outside the gene matches. Germline V gene data show CDR1 as SQVTM and CDR2 as ANQGSEA. The CDR3 sequence is 15 residues long. The CDR3 loop is CSVEDMTGLPGELFF. CDR3 DNA: TGCAGCGTTGAAGATATGACAGGGCTGCCCGGGGAGCTGTTTTTT.

V and J are TRBV18 and TRBJ1-6; 8 nucleotides agree with TRBD1. The ends lost 5 bases at V and 11 bases at J; junction bases unmatched: 8. The CDR3 extends over 14 amino acids. The germline V gene encodes CDR1 KGHSH and CDR2 LQKENI. The CDR3 nucleotides are TGTGCCAGCTCAACCTCAGGGGGCGCGACACCCCTCCACTTT. Translation gives CASSTSGGATPLHF.

The sample holds one count of this clone. The chain has TRBV5-1 and TRBJ1-3, with TRBD1 matching over 8 bases. Trimming removed 4 bases from V and 2 bases from J; junction bases left unmatched: 5. This CDR3 has 15 residues. Germline CDR1 SGHRS, CDR2 YFSETQ. CDR3 residues: CASSPDRGAGNTIYF. The CDR3 region has the DNA TGCGCCAGCAGCCCCGACAGGGGTGCTGGAAACACCATATATTTT.

This chain connects TRBV6-5 to TRBJ2-5; TRBD2 aligns across 8 bases. The CDR3 is made up of 14 amino acids. V gave up 5 bases and J gave up 1 base; unmatched junction bases: 3. Germline-derived CDR1 and CDR2 are MNHEY and SVGAGI. The CDR3 loop reads CASSLLAGQETQYF. The CDR3, as DNA: TGTGCCAGCAGTCTTCTAGCGGGCCAAGAGACCCAGTACTTC.

CDR3 sequence reads: CASSPGGPQHF. The CDR3 DNA reads TGTGCCAGCAGCCCCGGCGGGCCCCAGCATTTT. The rearrangement uses TRBV12-3 or TRBV12-4 and TRBJ1-5, with no clear D. The CDR3 has 11 residues. V was clipped by 6 bases and J by 9 bases, with 9 bases between them.

The J gene is TRBJ2-3, the V gene TRBV11-2; 8 nucleotides match TRBD2. From germline, CDR1 is SGHAT and CDR2 FQNNGV. This CDR3 is built from 14 residues. After removal of 8 bases from V and 0 bases from J, the junction contained 4 bases not matched to a gene. The CDR3 loop reads CASRGGSSTDTQYF. Written as DNA, the CDR3 is TGTGCCAGCCGGGGGGGTTCTAGCACAGATACGCAGTATTTT.

This clone was counted once. A read error may account for a junction end that differs from germline. This chain links TRBV27 with TRBJ1-6, with 9 bases that match TRBD1. In germline, CDR1 is MNHEY, CDR2 SMNVEV (reference sequence). CDR3 length equals 15 residues. The CDR3 region has the DNA TGTGCCAGCAGTCTCGGGACAGGGTATAGTTCACCCCTCCACTTT. Its translation: CASSLGTGYSSPLHF.

This chain links TRBV2 with TRBJ1-1; a weak D match, TRBD1 (5 bases). CDR1 is SNHLY and CDR2 is FYNNEI in the germline V gene. This CDR3 is built from 11 residues. CDR3 sequence: CATAGGTEAFF. The CDR3 DNA reads as TGTGCTACGGCGGGGGGCACTGAAGCTTTCTTT.

The chain employs TRBV4-2 and TRBJ2-2; 10 nucleotides match TRBD2. J gave up 1 base and V 3 bases, and 11 bases lay outside the gene matches. The CDR3 sequence is 19 residues long. Germline-derived CDR1 and CDR2 are LGHNA and YNFKEQ. CDR3 residues: CASSHSQRGGLKNTGELFF. Here the CDR3 DNA reads TGTGCCAGCAGCCACTCACAGCGGGGGGGCCTCAAGAACACCGGGGAGCTGTTTTTT.

V usage is TRBV7-2 and J usage is TRBJ1-5; 9 positions match TRBD1. J was trimmed by 6 bases and V by 5 bases; bases with no gene match: 5. Looked up from germline, CDR1 is SGHTA and CDR2 is FQGNSA. The CDR3 is 14 amino acids. CDR3: CASSMTGGFQPQHF. As DNA, the CDR3 is TGTGCCAGCAGCATGACAGGGGGTTTTCAGCCCCAGCATTTT.

The chain carries TRBV11-3 and TRBJ2-1; possible D gene TRBD2, 6 bases. The CDR3 totals 16 residues. V was clipped by 0 bases and J by 6 bases, with 15 bases between them. Germline CDR1 SGHNT, CDR2 YENEEA. CDR3 coding DNA: TGTGCCAGCAGCTTAGATTGGCAGGGAGGCGGCAATGAGCAGTTCTTC. As protein: CASSLDWQGGGNEQFF. Together with reference TRBV11-3 and TRBJ2-1, the CDR3 gives the full variable domain: EAGVVQSPRYKIIEKKQPVAFWCNPISGHNTLYWYLQNLGQGPELLIRYENEEAVDDSQLPKDRFSAERLKGVDSTLKIQPAELGDSAVYLCASSLDWQGGGNEQFFGPGTRLTVL.

The chain recombines TRBV6-1 with TRBJ2-3; 8 bases map to TRBD1. Germline V gives CDR1 MNHNS, CDR2 SASEGT. V trimming: 3 bases; J trimming: 6 bases; junction bases outside the gene matches: 8. This CDR3 is built from 15 residues. Here the CDR3 DNA reads TGTGCCAGCAGTGATTGGGGGACAGGTCAGGATACGCAGTATTTT. Its protein is CASSDWGTGQDTQYF.

This sequence joins TRBV7-9 and TRBJ2-1, with D perhaps matching TRBD1 (5 bases). The CDR3 length is 12 residues. The germline gives CDR1 SEHNR, CDR2 FQNEAQ (reference sequence). The V and J ends lost 2 bases and 9 bases respectively, with 8 bases between them. The CDR3 bases are TGTGCCAGCAGCTTACTGGGGCCTGAGCAGTTCTTC. It encodes CASSLLGPEQFF.

The rearrangement uses TRBV27 and TRBJ1-5, with D maybe TRBD1 (6 bases). Germline CDR1 and CDR2: MNHEY and SMNVEV (reference sequence). V dropped 3 bases and J dropped 0 bases, with 9 bases sitting between them. CDR3 length: 15 amino acids. This CDR3 reads CASSFTGYSNQPQHF. The CDR3 coding sequence is TGTGCCAGCAGTTTTACAGGGTATAGCAATCAGCCCCAGCATTTT.

This clone has only one observation. This chain links TRBV13 with TRBJ2-3, with D possibly being TRBD2 (5 bases). This CDR3 comprises 14 residues. Trimming left V 0 bases short and J 3 bases short, with 7 bases between. Germline V CDR1 and CDR2: PRHDT, FYEKMQ (reference sequence). CDR3 amino acids: CASSLGPGTDTQYF. The DNA for the CDR3 is TGTGCCAGCAGCTTAGGCCCGGGGACAGATACGCAGTATTTT.

This clone was observed a single time. The V gene is TRBV27, the J gene TRBJ1-1, with D unclear. V was trimmed by 3 bases and J by 0 bases, leaving 11 bases between them. The CDR3 contains 15 residues. Germline loops: CDR1 MNHEY, CDR2 SMNVEV (reference sequence). The CDR3 here is CASSLTRGMNTEAFF. CDR3 bases: TGTGCCAGCAGTTTGACCCGGGGTATGAACACTGAAGCTTTCTTT.

J is TRBJ1-4 and V is TRBV6-5, with unresolved D. CDR1 and CDR2 (germline): MNHEY, SVGAGI. Trimming took off 5 bases at V and 8 bases at J, with 9 bases between the two ends. The CDR3 sequence is 12 residues long. As DNA, the CDR3 is TGTGCCAGCAGTCGCCCGCGGGAAAAACTGTTTTTT. Residues: CASSRPREKLFF.

The CDR3 DNA is TGTGCCAGCAGCGCTTTAGCGGGATCCACCGGGGAGCTGTTTTTT. It codes for CASSALAGSTGELFF. This chain uses TRBV7-2 with TRBJ2-2; 8 bases match TRBD2. Germline assignment: CDR1 SGHTA and CDR2 FQGNSA. V shed 5 bases, J shed 4 bases, and the junction held 6 bases outside the gene matches. The CDR3 is made up of 15 amino acids. Full variable domain (missing parts from reference TRBV7-2 and TRBJ2-2): GAGVSQSPSNKVTEKGKDVELRCDPISGHTALYWYRQSLGQGLEFLIYFQGNSAPDKSGLPSDRFSAERTGGSVSTLTIQRTQQEDSAVYLCASSALAGSTGELFFGEGSRLTVL.

V gene TRBV20-1 combines with J gene TRBJ2-1; 12 positions agree with TRBD2. Losses at the gene ends were 3 bases for V and 3 bases for J; bases not matched to a gene: 12. The germline gives CDR1 DFQATT, CDR2 SNEGSKA (reference sequence). The CDR3 has 18 amino acids. The CDR3 is CSASGTASGRALYNEQFF. DNA for the CDR3: TGCAGTGCTAGTGGGACGGCTAGCGGGAGGGCCCTCTACAATGAGCAGTTCTTC.